Sequencing of this TCR beta chain was carried out in a study of shared clonotypes between healthy human individuals. Study details: Researchers assigned three CD4 naive, three CD4 memory, two CD8 naive and one CD8 memory plate to each donor.

The donors were adults (healthy and HIV-negative) with no recent acute infections or vaccinations. This CDR3 comprises 13 residues. With 6 bases removed from V and 7 bases from J, the gap between germline ends came to 15 bases. Germline CDR1 is MNHEY and CDR2 is SMNVEV (reference sequence). Data came from immunoSEQ multiplex PCR; TCRdb stores just in-frame clones and leaves some out. The sample yields around 940,000 clones, less than 85% seen once. Sequencing was performed on memory CD4+ T cells sorted from blood. As to subset: CD45RA-negative fraction. This sequence joins TRBV27 and TRBJ1-1, with TRBD1 as a possible D gene (6 bases). The clonotype comes from a man between 18 and 29 years old in good health. The CDR3 is CASREQGRLEAFF. The CDR3 DNA is TGTGCCAGCAGGGAACAGGGAAGGCTTGAAGCTTTCTTT.